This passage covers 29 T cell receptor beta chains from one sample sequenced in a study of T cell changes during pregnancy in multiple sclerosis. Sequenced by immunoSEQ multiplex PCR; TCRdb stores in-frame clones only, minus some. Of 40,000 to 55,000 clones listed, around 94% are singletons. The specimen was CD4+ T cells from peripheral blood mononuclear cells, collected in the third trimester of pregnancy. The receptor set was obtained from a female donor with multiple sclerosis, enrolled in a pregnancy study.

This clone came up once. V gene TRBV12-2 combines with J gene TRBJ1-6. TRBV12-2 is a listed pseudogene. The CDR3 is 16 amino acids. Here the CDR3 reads CASHPSIPPIYSPLHF. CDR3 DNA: TGTGCAAGCCACCCATCTATACCGCCTATCTATTCACCCCTCCACTTT.

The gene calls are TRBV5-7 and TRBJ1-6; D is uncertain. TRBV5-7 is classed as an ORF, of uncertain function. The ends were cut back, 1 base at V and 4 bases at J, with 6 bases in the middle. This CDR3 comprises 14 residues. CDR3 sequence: CASSLFRYNSPLHF. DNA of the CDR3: TGTGCCAGCAGCTTGTTCCGGTATAATTCACCCCTCCACTTT.

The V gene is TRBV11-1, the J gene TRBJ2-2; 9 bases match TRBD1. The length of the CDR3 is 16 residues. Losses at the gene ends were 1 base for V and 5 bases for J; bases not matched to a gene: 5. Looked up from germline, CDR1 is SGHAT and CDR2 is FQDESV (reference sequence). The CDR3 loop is CASSLGGTGMTGELFF. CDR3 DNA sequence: TGTGCCAGCAGCTTAGGTGGGACAGGGATGACCGGGGAGCTGTTTTTT.

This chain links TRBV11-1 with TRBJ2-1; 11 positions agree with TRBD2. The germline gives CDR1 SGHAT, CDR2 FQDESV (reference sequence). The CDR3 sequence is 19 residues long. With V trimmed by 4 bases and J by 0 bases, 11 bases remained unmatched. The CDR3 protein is CASSSRGLAGLSSYNEQFF. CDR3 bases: TGTGCCAGCAGCTCAAGAGGACTAGCGGGCCTGAGCTCCTACAATGAGCAGTTCTTC. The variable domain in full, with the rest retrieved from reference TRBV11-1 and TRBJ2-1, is EAEVAQSPRYKITEKSQAVAFWCDPISGHATLYWYRQILGQGPELLVQFQDESVVDDSQLPKDRFSAERLKGVDSTLKIQPAELGDSAMYLCASSSRGLAGLSSYNEQFFGPGTRLTVL.

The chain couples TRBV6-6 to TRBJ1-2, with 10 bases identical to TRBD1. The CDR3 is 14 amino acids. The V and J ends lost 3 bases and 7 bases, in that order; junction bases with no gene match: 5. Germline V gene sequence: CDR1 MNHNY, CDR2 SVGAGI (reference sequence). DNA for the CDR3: TGTGCCAGCAGTTATACCGGACAGGGGGGTGGCTACACCTTC. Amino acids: CASSYTGQGGGYTF.

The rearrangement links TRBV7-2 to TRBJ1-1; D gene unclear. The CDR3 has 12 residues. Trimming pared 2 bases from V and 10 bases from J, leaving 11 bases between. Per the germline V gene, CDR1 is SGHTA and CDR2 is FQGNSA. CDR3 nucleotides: TGTGCCAGCAGCTTATTCAGGCATGGAGCTTTCTTT. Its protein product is CASSLFRHGAFF.

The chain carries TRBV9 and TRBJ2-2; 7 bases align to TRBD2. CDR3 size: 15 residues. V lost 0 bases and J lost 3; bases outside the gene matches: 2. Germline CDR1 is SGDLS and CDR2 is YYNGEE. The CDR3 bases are TGTGCCAGCAGCGTAGTCGCGGGGGACACCGGGGAGCTGTTTTTT. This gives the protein CASSVVAGDTGELFF. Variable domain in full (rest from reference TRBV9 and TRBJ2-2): DSGVTQTPKHLITATGQRVTLRCSPRSGDLSVYWYQQSLDQGLQFLIQYYNGEERAKGNILERFSAQQFPDLHSELNLSSLELGDSALYFCASSVVAGDTGELFFGEGSRLTVL.

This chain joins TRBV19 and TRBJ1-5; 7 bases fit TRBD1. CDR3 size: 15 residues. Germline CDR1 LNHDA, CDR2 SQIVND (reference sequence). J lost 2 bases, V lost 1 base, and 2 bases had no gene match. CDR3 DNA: TGTGCCAGTAGTATAGGGGACAGTCGCAATCAGCCCCAGCATTTT. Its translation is CASSIGDSRNQPQHF.

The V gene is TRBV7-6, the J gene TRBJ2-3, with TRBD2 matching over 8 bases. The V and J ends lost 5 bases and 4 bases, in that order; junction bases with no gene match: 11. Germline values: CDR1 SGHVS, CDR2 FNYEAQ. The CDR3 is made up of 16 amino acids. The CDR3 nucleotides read TGTGCCAGCAGCCCTTTAGCGGGGAGGGCGTCAGATACGCAGTATTTT. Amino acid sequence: CASSPLAGRASDTQYF.

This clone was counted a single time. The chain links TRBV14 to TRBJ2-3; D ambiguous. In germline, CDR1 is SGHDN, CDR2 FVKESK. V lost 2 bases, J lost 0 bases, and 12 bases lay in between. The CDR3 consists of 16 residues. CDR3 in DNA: TGTGCCAGCAGCCAATTTTGGGCTTCTAGCACAGATACGCAGTATTTT. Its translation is CASSQFWASSTDTQYF.

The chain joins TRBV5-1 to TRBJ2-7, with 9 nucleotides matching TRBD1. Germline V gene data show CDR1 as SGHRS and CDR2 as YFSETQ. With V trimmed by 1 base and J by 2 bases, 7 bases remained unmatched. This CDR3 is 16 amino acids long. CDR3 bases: TGCGCCAGCAGCTTGAACAGGGGGCCCGGCACCTACGAGCAGTACTTC. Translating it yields CASSLNRGPGTYEQYF.

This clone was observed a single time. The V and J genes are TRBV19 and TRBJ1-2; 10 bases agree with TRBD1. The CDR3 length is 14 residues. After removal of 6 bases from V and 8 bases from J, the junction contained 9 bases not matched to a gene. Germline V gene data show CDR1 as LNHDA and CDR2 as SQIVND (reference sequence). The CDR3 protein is CASSPPDRGDGYTF. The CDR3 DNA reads TGTGCCAGTAGCCCACCGGACAGGGGGGACGGCTACACCTTC.

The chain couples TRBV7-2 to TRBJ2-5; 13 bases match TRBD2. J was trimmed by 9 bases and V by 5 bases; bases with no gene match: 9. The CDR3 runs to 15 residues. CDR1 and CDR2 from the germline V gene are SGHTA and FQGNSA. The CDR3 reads CASSAGTSGAGAQYF. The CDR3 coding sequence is TGTGCCAGCAGCGCCGGGACTAGCGGGGCCGGGGCCCAGTACTTC.

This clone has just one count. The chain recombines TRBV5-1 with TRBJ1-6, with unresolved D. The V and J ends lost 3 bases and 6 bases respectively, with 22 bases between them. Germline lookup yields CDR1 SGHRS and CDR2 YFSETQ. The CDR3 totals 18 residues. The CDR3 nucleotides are TGCGCCAGCAGCTCAGACCTCCTCAAAACCGGGATTAATTCACCCCTCCACTTT. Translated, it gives CASSSDLLKTGINSPLHF.

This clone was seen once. The CDR3 sequence is CASSQRGPQETQYF. DNA of the CDR3: TGTGCCAGCAGCCAGCGGGGGCCACAAGAGACCCAGTACTTC. The chain employs TRBV7-9 and TRBJ2-5; 8 bases line up with TRBD2. Germline V gene sequence: CDR1 SEHNR, CDR2 FQNEAQ (reference sequence). The CDR3 has 14 residues. V gave up 5 bases and J gave up 2 bases; unmatched junction bases: 4.

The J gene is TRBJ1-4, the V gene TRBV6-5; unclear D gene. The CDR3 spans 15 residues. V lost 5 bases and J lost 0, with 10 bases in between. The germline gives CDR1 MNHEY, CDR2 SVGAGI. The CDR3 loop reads CASSPRGATNEKLFF. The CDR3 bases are TGTGCCAGCAGTCCTCGGGGTGCAACTAATGAAAAACTGTTTTTT.

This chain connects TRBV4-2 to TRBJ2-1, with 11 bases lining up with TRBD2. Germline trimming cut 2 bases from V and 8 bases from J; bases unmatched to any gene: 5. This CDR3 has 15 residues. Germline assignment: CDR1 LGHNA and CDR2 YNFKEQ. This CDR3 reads CASSQTSGGYYEQFF. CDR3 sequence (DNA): TGTGCCAGCAGCCAAACTAGCGGGGGATATTATGAGCAGTTCTTC.

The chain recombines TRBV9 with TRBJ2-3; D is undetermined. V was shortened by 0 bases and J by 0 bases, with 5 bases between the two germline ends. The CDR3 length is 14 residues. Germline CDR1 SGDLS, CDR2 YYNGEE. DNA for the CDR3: TGTGCCAGCAGCGTAGTGGGCAGCACAGATACGCAGTATTTT. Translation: CASSVVGSTDTQYF.

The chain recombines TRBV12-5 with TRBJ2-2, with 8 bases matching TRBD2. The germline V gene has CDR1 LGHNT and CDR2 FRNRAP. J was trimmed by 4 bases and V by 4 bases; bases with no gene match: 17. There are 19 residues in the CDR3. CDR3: CASGSPGGAVTVGTGELFF. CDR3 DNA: TGTGCTAGTGGTTCCCCGGGGGGGGCGGTAACGGTGGGCACCGGGGAGCTGTTTTTT.

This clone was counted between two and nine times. The CDR3 region is CASKAGVSYNEQFF. The CDR3 nucleotides read TGTGCCAGCAAAGCGGGGGTCTCCTACAATGAGCAGTTCTTC. This chain links TRBV2 with TRBJ2-1; 8 positions agree with TRBD2. Germline CDR1 reads SNHLY; CDR2 reads FYNNEI. The CDR3 spans 14 residues. Trimming at V came to 7 bases and at J to 0 bases, leaving 2 bases not matched to a gene.

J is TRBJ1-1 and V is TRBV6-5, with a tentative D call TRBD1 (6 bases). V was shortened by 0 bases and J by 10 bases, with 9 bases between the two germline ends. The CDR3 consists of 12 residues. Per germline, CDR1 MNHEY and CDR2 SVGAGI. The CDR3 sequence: CASSYSQGRAFF. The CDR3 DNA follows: TGTGCCAGCAGTTACTCGCAGGGGCGAGCTTTCTTT.

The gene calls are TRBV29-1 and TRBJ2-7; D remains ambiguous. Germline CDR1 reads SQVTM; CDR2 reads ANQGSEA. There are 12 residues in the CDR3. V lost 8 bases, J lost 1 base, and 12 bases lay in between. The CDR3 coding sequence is TGCAGCCCCGGCGGCGAATCCTACGAGCAGTACTTC. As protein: CSPGGESYEQYF.

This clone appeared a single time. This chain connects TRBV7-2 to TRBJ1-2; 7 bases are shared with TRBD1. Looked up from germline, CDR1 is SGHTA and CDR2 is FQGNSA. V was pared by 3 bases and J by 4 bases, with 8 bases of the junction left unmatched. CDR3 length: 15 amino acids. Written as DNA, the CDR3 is TGTGCCAGCAGCTTGTCCCCGACAGGGTTCTATGGCTACACCTTC. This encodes CASSLSPTGFYGYTF.

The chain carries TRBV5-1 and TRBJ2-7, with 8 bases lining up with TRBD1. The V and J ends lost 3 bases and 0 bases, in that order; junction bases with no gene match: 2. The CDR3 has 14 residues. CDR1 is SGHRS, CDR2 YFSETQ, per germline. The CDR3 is CASSSTGVSYEQYF. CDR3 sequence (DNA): TGCGCCAGCAGCTCGACAGGGGTCTCCTACGAGCAGTACTTC.

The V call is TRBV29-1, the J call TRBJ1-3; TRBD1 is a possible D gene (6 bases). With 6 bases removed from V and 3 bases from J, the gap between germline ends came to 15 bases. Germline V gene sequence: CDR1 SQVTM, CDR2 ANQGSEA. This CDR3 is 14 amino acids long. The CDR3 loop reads CSVLGGRGGNTIYF. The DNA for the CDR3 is TGCAGCGTCCTTGGCGGCAGGGGTGGAAACACCATATATTTT.

CDR3 amino acids: CASSDTNQPQHF. DNA of the CDR3: TGTGCCAGCAGCGACACCAATCAGCCCCAGCATTTT. The V gene is TRBV6-1, the J gene TRBJ1-5; D is unresolved. Trimming stripped 6 bases from V and 3 bases from J, with 6 bases between. The CDR3 length is 12 residues. Germline CDR1 reads MNHNS; CDR2 reads SASEGT.

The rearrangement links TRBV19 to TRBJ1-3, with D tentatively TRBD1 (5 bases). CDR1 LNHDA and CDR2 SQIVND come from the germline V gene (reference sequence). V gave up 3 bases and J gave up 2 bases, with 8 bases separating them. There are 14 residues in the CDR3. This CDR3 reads CASSIGRAGNTIYF. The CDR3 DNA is TGTGCCAGTAGTATCGGCAGGGCTGGAAACACCATATATTTT.

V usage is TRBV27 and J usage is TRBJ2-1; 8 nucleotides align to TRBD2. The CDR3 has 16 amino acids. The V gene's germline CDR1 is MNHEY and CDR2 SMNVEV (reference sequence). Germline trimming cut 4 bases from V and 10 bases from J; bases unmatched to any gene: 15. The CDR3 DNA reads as TGTGCCAGCAGTTCCCCTTTAGCGGGGAGGGCCGGGGAGCAGTTCTTC. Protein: CASSSPLAGRAGEQFF.

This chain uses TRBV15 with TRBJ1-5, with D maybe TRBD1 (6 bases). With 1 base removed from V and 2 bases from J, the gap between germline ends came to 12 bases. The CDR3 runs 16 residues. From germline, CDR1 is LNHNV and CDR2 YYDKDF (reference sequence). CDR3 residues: CATSRATGTRNQPQHF. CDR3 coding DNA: TGTGCCACCAGCAGAGCAACAGGGACCCGCAATCAGCCCCAGCATTTT.